This T cell receptor beta chain was recovered during a study of shared clonotypes between healthy human individuals. The V and J ends lost 4 bases and 6 bases, in that order; junction bases with no gene match: 11. The CDR3 has 16 residues. Germline CDR1 is LGHNA and CDR2 is YNFKEQ. Data came from immunoSEQ multiplex PCR; TCRdb stores just in-frame clones and leaves some out. The table includes some 490,000 clones, approximately 81% detected once. The sample comprised PBMCs. This clonotype was obtained from a woman between 35 and 50 years old in good health. Some clones in this sample may be carry-over from other donors' samples. The J gene is TRBJ1-4, the V gene TRBV4-2; 7 nucleotides line up with TRBD1. In DNA form, the CDR3 reads TGTGCCAGCAGCCCCAGACCGCAGGGGGGAGATGAAAAACTGTTTTTT. Translation: CASSPRPQGGDEKLFF.